This T cell receptor (beta chain) was captured in a study of blood T cell repertoires in COVID-19. Repertoires were generated with immunoSEQ multiplex PCR, while TCRdb's copy carries only in-frame clones and drops some. In the table there are 300,000 to 400,000 clones, roughly 90% of which are singletons. This CDR3 is 15 amino acids long. Germline lookup yields CDR1 SGHNT and CDR2 YYREEE (reference sequence). V was trimmed by 2 bases and J by 6 bases, leaving 15 bases between them. The source is a woman in her 30s with COVID-19, enrolled during active disease. The rearrangement uses TRBV5-4 and TRBJ2-1, with D perhaps matching TRBD1 (5 bases). Sequencing was performed on peripheral blood. The CDR3 DNA reads as TGTGCCAGCAGCTTATCGCAGGGATGGGCCAATGAGCAGTTCTTC. This translates into CASSLSQGWANEQFF.